Sequencing of this T cell receptor (beta chain) was carried out in a study of breast tumors, draining lymph nodes, adjacent tissues. Study observations and caveats: Tumors had less TCR diversity than lymph nodes, more than nontumor tissue.

Germline CDR1 SNHLY, CDR2 FYNNEI. V dropped 4 bases and J dropped 9 bases, with 11 bases sitting between them. The CDR3 extends over 12 amino acids. This clonotype came up once. What it binds is not known. TCRdb reprocessed the multiplex PCR reads with MiXCR, giving one entry per CDR3 protein. The sample records 17,000 or so distinct CDR3 sequences, 43% being singletons. The gene calls are TRBV2 and TRBJ2-3; D tentatively reads TRBD1 or TRBD2 (7 bases each). The sequenced material came from breast tumor tissue. The source of this sequence is a female donor with breast cancer. Some clones in this sample may be carry-over from other donors' samples. CDR3 sequence reads: CASSVRGGTQYF. The DNA of the CDR3 is TGTGCCAGCAGTGTCAGGGGGGGAACGCAGTATTTT. Full variable domain (missing parts from reference TRBV2 and TRBJ2-3): EPEVTQTPSHQVTQMGQEVILRCVPISNHLYFYWYRQILGQKVEFLVSFYNNEISEKSEIFDDQFSVERPDGSNFTLKIRSTKLEDSAMYFCASSVRGGTQYFGPGTRLTVL.